The T cell receptor (beta chain) under discussion was sequenced for a study of blood T cell repertoires in COVID-19. Study-level information: The analysed material was cDNA or gDNA that came from T cells, B-cell-depleted T cells, or PBMCs.

The junction had 14 bases not matched to a gene; V was cut back by 3 bases and J by 6 bases. CDR1 and CDR2 (germline): SGDLS, YYNGEE. This CDR3 is 18 amino acids long. The table came from immunoSEQ multiplex PCR; TCRdb's copy has only in-frame clones and leaves some out. Seen here are about 200,000 clones, approximately 86% observed once, and the top ten hold 3% to 4%. The sequenced material came from PBMCs or T cells enriched from blood (not recorded which). This sequence joins TRBV9 and TRBJ2-1; TRBD2 matches at 11 bases. This TCR came from a woman between 40 and 50 years old with acute COVID-19. The CDR3 DNA sequence: TGTGCCAGCAGCGATCGACTAGCGGGAAAGTTGTCGGTCAATGAGCAGTTCTTC. Translated: CASSDRLAGKLSVNEQFF.